These T cell receptor beta chains were read from a single sample in a study of CD8 T cells in Susac syndrome. One entry per CDR3 protein results from TCRdb running MiXCR on the immunoSEQ multiplex PCR reads. The table lists more than 150,000 distinct CDR3 sequences, roughly 95% of them singletons, with 0.15% to 0.2% in the top ten. Sequenced: CD4+ T cells from PBMCs. The receptors originated from a human donor with Susac syndrome. The conserved cysteine and the conserved F or W are not part of the CDR3 here. D genes are given only for firm matches. The size of a clone is reported for some rows only, either as once, few or many, or as a class for expanded clones.

length,size,D,J,V,CDR3
10,-,-,TRBJ2-4,TRBV2,ASRGPQNIQY
10,-,TRBD2,TRBJ2-1,TRBV20-1,SASGGNNEQF
14,-,-,TRBJ2-5,TRBV7-9,ASSPFRWPDEETQY
9,-,-,TRBJ2-7,TRBV20-1,SARGRHEQY
12,-,-,TRBJ2-5,TRBV15,ATSGDGGQGTQY
16,-,TRBD1,TRBJ1-6,TRBV6-5,ASSTRQGERSYNSPLH
16,-,TRBD1,TRBJ1-2,TRBV4-2,ASSQEGQGVPGMSGYT
13,-,-,TRBJ2-5,TRBV15,ATQPARGGQETQY
14,-,-,TRBJ2-4,TRBV12-3/TRBV12-4,ASTRGLELAKNIQY
13,-,-,TRBJ1-6,TRBV12-3/TRBV12-4,ASSLMGSSNSPLH
13,-,-,TRBJ1-3,TRBV18,ASSPTGGTGNTIY
11,-,-,TRBJ1-5,TRBV4-2,ASSQGGDQPQH
11,once,-,TRBJ2-3,TRBV29-1,SVDRGLADTQY
12,-,TRBD1,TRBJ1-2,TRBV25-1,ASSRTRTGDGYT
13,-,-,TRBJ2-1,TRBV20-1,SASEGTPEIHEQF
10,-,-,TRBJ1-5,TRBV3-1,ASSLLNQPQH
10,-,-,TRBJ1-1,TRBV29-1,SVEDTNTEAF
12,-,-,TRBJ1-2,TRBV23-1,ASRPPGRVYGYT
11,-,-,TRBJ2-5,TRBV29-1,SVAGTLQETQY
11,-,-,TRBJ2-4,TRBV11-2,ASSFGQLNIQY
10,once,-,TRBJ2-7,TRBV7-3,AGCQRFYEQY
14,-,-,TRBJ1-3,TRBV5-6,ASSLDGGSSGNTIY
12,-,-,TRBJ1-5,TRBV10-2,ASRSVSSNQPQH
12,-,TRBD1,TRBJ1-2,TRBV6-5,ASSYWTGGYGYT
11,few,TRBD1,TRBJ1-2,TRBV12-3/TRBV12-4,ASSLGQVYGYT
13,-,-,TRBJ1-5,TRBV4-3,ASSQDLQVGRPQH
13,-,-,TRBJ2-2,TRBV18,ASSLGLINTGELF
12,-,TRBD1,TRBJ1-5,TRBV29-1,SARDRGGNQPQH
11,once,-,TRBJ2-2,TRBV7-2,ASSFGTTGELF
12,-,-,TRBJ1-5,TRBV6-6,AIRGGESNQPQH
13,-,TRBD2,TRBJ2-1,TRBV10-3,AITRLAGGPSEQF
14,-,-,TRBJ1-2,TRBV20-1,SARRTAATPLGGYT
14,-,-,TRBJ2-3,TRBV2,ASRRTSGAGTDTQY
12,-,-,TRBJ1-2,TRBV20-1,SASKSDRDYGYT
10,-,TRBD1,TRBJ2-5,TRBV29-1,SVAGTEEAQY
12,-,-,TRBJ2-1,TRBV29-1,SVGVTASYNEQF
11,-,-,TRBJ2-3,TRBV7-2,ASSLTFADTQY
15,few,TRBD2,TRBJ2-7,TRBV4-3,ASSQGGLAVPPYEQY
13,-,TRBD1,TRBJ1-6,TRBV15,ATSREGTDNSPLH
16,-,-,TRBJ2-6,TRBV15,ATSRDLTKRSGANVLT
10,-,-,TRBJ2-5,TRBV20-1,SAEGSGETQY
13,-,-,TRBJ1-3,TRBV7-9,ASSPGQNSGNTIY
14,-,TRBD1,TRBJ1-6,TRBV11-2,ASTLIPGQGNSPLH
10,-,-,TRBJ1-2,TRBV12-3/TRBV12-4,ASSAGSYGYT
10,-,-,TRBJ1-2,TRBV7-9,ASGTTLDGYT
12,-,-,TRBJ2-5,TRBV24-1,ATSDPRSQETQY
12,once,-,TRBJ1-2,TRBV11-2,ASSPLRGPGGYT
12,once,-,TRBJ2-5,TRBV20-1,SASFLVRAETQY
13,-,-,TRBJ2-3,TRBV12-3/TRBV12-4,ASSFGWPRTDTQY
13,-,TRBD2,TRBJ2-7,TRBV19,ASSMGTSGPYEQY
13,-,-,TRBJ2-5,TRBV19,ASSGLGAAQETQY
11,-,-,TRBJ1-1,TRBV7-9,ASSPGTHTEAF
13,once,-,TRBJ2-7,TRBV3-1,ASSRLLNPSYEQY
9,-,-,TRBJ1-2,TRBV25-1,ASSVLGGYT
13,-,TRBD1,TRBJ2-1,TRBV18,ASSPDRVKDNEQF
15,-,TRBD2,TRBJ2-3,TRBV12-3/TRBV12-4,ASSLRLAGAPTDTQY
11,once,-,TRBJ2-3,TRBV3-1,ASSQSTLYTQY
11,-,TRBD1,TRBJ2-4,TRBV30,AWRQGSKNIQY
16,-,-,TRBJ2-6,TRBV7-6,ASSSLDRRNSGANVLT
15,-,TRBD2,TRBJ2-1,TRBV9,ASSDPHSAGGYNEQF